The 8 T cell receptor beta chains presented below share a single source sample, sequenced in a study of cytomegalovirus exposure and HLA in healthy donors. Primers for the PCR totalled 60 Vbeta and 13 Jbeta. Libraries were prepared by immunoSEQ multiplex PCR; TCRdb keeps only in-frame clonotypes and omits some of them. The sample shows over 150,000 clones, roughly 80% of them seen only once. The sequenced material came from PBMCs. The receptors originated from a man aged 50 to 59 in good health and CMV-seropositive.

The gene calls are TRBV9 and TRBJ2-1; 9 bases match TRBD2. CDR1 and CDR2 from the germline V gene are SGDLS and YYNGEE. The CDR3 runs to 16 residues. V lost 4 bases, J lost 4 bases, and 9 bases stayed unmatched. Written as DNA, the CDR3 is TGTGCCAGCAGCCCTCGGGCAGCGGGAGGATACAATGAGCAGTTCTTC. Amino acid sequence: CASSPRAAGGYNEQFF.

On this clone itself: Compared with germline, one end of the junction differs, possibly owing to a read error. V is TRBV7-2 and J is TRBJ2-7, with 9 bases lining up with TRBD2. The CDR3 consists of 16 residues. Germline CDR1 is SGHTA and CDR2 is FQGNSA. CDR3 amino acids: CASSSPGLAFSSEQYF. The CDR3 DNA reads TGTGCCAGCAGCTCCCCGGGACTAGCTTTCTCCTCCGAGCAGTACTTC.

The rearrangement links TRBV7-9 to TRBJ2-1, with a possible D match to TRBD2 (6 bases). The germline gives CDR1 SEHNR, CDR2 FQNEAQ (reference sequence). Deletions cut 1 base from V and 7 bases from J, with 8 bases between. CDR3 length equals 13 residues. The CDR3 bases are TGTGCCAGCAGCTTAGTAGCGGTAAATGAGCAGTTCTTC. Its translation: CASSLVAVNEQFF.

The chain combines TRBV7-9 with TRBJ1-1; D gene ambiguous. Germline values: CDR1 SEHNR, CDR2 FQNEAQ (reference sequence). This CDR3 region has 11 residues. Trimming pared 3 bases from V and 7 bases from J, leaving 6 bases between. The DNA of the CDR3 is TGTGCCAGCAGCTTGGGCAGTGAAGCTTTCTTT. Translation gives CASSLGSEAFF.

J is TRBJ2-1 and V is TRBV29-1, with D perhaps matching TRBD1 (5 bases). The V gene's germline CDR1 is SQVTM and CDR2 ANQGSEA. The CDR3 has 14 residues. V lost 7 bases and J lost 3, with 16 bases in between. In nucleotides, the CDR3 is TGCAGCGCTGAGTCAGGGTCGCTCTACAATGAGCAGTTCTTC. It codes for CSAESGSLYNEQFF.

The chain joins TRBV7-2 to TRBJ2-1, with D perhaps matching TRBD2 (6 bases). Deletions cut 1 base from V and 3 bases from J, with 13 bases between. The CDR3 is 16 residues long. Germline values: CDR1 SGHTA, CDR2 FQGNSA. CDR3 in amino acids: CASSLGDTGSYNEQFF. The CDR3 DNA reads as TGTGCCAGCAGCTTAGGTGACACCGGGAGCTACAATGAGCAGTTCTTC. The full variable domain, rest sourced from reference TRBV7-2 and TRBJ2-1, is GAGVSQSPSNKVTEKGKDVELRCDPISGHTALYWYRQSLGQGLEFLIYFQGNSAPDKSGLPSDRFSAERTGGSVSTLTIQRTQQEDSAVYLCASSLGDTGSYNEQFFGPGTRLTVL.

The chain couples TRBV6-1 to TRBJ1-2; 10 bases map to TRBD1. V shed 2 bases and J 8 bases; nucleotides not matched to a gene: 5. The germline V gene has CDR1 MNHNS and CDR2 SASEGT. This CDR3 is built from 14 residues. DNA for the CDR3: TGTGCCAGCAGTGAACTGGGACAGGGGTCGGGCTACACCTTC. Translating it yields CASSELGQGSGYTF.

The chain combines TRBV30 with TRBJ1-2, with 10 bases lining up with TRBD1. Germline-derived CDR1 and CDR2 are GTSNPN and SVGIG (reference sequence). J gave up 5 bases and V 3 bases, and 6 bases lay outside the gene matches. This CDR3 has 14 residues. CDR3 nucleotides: TGTGCCTGGAGGAGACAGGGGGCCGTATATGGCTACACCTTC. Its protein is CAWRRQGAVYGYTF.